One and the same sample provided the 3 T cell receptor beta chains below, sequenced in a study of T-cell memory formation after mild COVID-19. MiXCR, run by TCRdb on the 5' RACE reads, gives a single entry per CDR3 protein. Of under 350,000 distinct CDR3 sequences listed, about a sixth were seen once; the top ten hold roughly a fifth. Sequencing input: PBMCs or a T cell subset sorted from them (not recorded which). These receptors were collected from a young man who had mild COVID-19 (a few samples of this study predate the infection). Cell type and time point are not known.

In its sample, this clonotype was seen many times. The genes are TRBV5-4 and TRBJ1-1; possible D gene TRBD1, 5 bases. V shed 2 bases and J shed 3 bases, with 14 bases lying between them. The CDR3 totals 15 residues. CDR1 and CDR2 from the germline V gene are SGHNT and YYREEE (reference sequence). The CDR3 DNA is TGTGCCAGCAGCTTCAAATCGGGGGGGGACACTGAAGCTTTCTTT. Protein: CASSFKSGGDTEAFF.

J is TRBJ2-4 and V is TRBV7-2, with D perhaps TRBD2 (5 bases). Germline CDR1 and CDR2: SGHTA and FQGNSA. The V end was cut by 2 bases, the J end by 3 bases, with 17 bases between. The CDR3 loop spans 17 amino acids. The CDR3 nucleotides are TGTGCCAGCAGCTTATGGCCTGGCGGGTTTGGCAAAAACATTCAGTACTTC. Protein: CASSLWPGGFGKNIQYF.

J is TRBJ2-7 and V is TRBV4-1; the D gene could be TRBD1 or TRBD2 (5 bases each). This CDR3 is 16 amino acids long. With 1 base removed from V and 3 bases from J, the gap between germline ends came to 16 bases. Germline V gives CDR1 MGHRA, CDR2 YSYEKL. The CDR3 sequence is CASSQAPPGTRYEQYF. CDR3 nucleotides: TGCGCCAGCAGCCAAGCACCCCCGGGGACGCGCTACGAGCAGTACTTC.